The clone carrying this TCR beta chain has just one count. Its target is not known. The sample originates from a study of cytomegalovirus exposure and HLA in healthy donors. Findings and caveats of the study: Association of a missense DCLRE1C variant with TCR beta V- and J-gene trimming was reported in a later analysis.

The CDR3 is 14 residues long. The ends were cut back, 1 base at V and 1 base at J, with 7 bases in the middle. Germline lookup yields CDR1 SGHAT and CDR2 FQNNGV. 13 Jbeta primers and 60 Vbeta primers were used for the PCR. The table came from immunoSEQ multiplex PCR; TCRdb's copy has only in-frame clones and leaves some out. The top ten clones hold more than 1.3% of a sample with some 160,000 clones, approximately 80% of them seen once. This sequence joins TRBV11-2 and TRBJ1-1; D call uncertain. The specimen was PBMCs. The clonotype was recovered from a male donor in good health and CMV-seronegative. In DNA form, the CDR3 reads TGTGCCAGCAGCTTAGCCCGACAGAACACTGAAGCTTTCTTT. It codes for CASSLARQNTEAFF.